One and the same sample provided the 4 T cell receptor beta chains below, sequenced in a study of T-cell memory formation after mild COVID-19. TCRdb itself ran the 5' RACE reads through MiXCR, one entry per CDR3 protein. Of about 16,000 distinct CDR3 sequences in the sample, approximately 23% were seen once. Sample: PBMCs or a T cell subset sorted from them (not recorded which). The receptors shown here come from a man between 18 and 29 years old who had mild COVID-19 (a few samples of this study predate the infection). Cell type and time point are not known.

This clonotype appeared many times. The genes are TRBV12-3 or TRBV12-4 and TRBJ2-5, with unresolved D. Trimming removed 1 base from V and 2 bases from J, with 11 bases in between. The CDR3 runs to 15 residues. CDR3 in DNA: TGTGCCAGCAGTTTAGTCCCGACTGGGCAAGAGACCCAGTACTTC. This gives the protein CASSLVPTGQETQYF.

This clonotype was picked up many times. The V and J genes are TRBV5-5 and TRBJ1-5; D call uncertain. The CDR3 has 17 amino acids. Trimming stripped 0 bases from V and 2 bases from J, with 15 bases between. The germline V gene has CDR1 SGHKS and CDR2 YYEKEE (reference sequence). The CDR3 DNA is TGTGCCAGCAGCTTGGGGGTGTCGGTGGCGGGCAATCAGCCCCAGCATTTT. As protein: CASSLGVSVAGNQPQHF.

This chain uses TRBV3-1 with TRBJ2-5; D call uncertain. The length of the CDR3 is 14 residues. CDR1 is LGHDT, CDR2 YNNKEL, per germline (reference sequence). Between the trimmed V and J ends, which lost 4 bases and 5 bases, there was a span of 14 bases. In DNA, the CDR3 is TGTGCCAGCAGCCGAGTGAACCGACGGGAGACCCAGTACTTC. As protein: CASSRVNRRETQYF.

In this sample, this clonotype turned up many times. This CDR3 reads CASSLRPGGLGELFF. Here the CDR3 DNA reads TGTGCCAGCAGCTTGCGGCCAGGGGGCCTCGGGGAGCTGTTTTTT. This chain joins TRBV5-4 and TRBJ2-2, with TRBD1 matching over 8 bases. The germline V gene has CDR1 SGHNT and CDR2 YYREEE (reference sequence). The CDR3 sequence is 15 residues long. V was clipped by 1 base and J by 7 bases; unmatched bases: 6.